A single sample is the source of the 31 T cell receptor beta chains below, sequenced in a study of OX40 agonist ivuxolimab in advanced cancers. Using immunoSEQ multiplex PCR, the repertoire was profiled, and TCRdb retains in-frame clones only, with some absent. This sample has fewer than 50,000 clones, with 80% to 90% found just once. Here the sequenced sample was CD4+ or CD8+ T cells sorted from blood, taken in a trial of the OX40 agonist ivuxolimab. These receptors all stem from an adult with an advanced solid tumor such as melanoma, head and neck, liver or kidney cancer.

The chain joins TRBV30 to TRBJ1-5; D may be TRBD1 (6 bases). CDR3 size: 13 residues. CDR1 and CDR2 (germline): GTSNPN, SVGIG (reference sequence). Trimming took 0 bases from V and 11 from J, leaving 14 bases between them. CDR3 sequence reads: CAWSVSPSGAQHF. CDR3 in DNA: TGTGCCTGGAGTGTATCCCCGTCAGGGGCCCAGCATTTT.

This clone showed up just a few times. The chain's CDR3 is CAMWDRGQREQFF. The CDR3 DNA follows: TGTGCCATGTGGGACAGGGGACAGCGGGAGCAGTTCTTC. The chain carries TRBV10-3 and TRBJ2-1; 10 bases line up with TRBD1. The ends lost 9 bases at V and 10 bases at J; junction bases unmatched: 9. The CDR3 consists of 13 residues. CDR1 and CDR2 (germline): ENHRY, SYGVKD.

The CDR3 nucleotides read TGCGCCAGCAGCCAGGACCTGTATCTTAACTATGGCTACACCTTC. This encodes CASSQDLYLNYGYTF. The chain is built from TRBV4-1 and TRBJ1-2; no firm D call. The CDR3 spans 15 residues. Germline-derived CDR1 and CDR2 are MGHRA and YSYEKL. V lost 3 bases to trimming and J lost 1 base, with 12 bases between them.

The gene calls are TRBV4-2 and TRBJ1-1, with D unresolved. The CDR3 has 15 amino acids. Germline CDR1 and CDR2: LGHNA and YNFKEQ. V was pared by 1 base and J by 0 bases, with 9 bases between. The CDR3 is CASSQGPSMNTEAFF. The DNA for the CDR3 is TGTGCCAGCAGCCAAGGGCCTTCCATGAACACTGAAGCTTTCTTT.

The chain joins TRBV27 to TRBJ1-1, with D possibly being TRBD1 (5 bases). This CDR3 has 18 amino acids. V was shortened by 6 bases and J by 1 base, with 24 bases between the two germline ends. CDR1 MNHEY and CDR2 SMNVEV come from the germline V gene (reference sequence). This CDR3 is CASSPRTRDPWANTEAFF. DNA of the CDR3: TGTGCCAGCAGCCCCCGAACTCGGGACCCCTGGGCGAACACTGAAGCTTTCTTT.

The chain employs TRBV5-1 and TRBJ2-7; no clear D. With 0 bases removed from V and 4 bases from J, the gap between germline ends came to 8 bases. Germline loops: CDR1 SGHRS, CDR2 YFSETQ. CDR3 length equals 13 residues. The CDR3: CASSLVGGYEQYV. The CDR3 bases are TGCGCCAGCAGCTTGGTAGGCGGATACGAGCAGTACGTC.

V and J are TRBV2 and TRBJ1-5; perhaps TRBD1 as D (5 bases). This CDR3 contains 12 residues. Trimming took 5 bases from V and 11 from J, leaving 13 bases between them. Germline V gene data show CDR1 as SNHLY and CDR2 as FYNNEI. The CDR3 DNA sequence: TGTGCCAGCAGTCCGGGGGAGCGGTCCCAGCATTTT. It is translated as CASSPGERSQHF.

This rearrangement joins TRBV7-9 to TRBJ1-4; D gene ambiguous. V gave up 9 bases and J gave up 0 bases, with 11 bases separating them. Per germline, CDR1 SEHNR and CDR2 FQNEAQ (reference sequence). The CDR3 is 14 amino acids. CDR3 DNA: TGTGCCAGTGGGAACCCCACAACTAATGAAAAACTGTTTTTT. It translates to CASGNPTTNEKLFF.

This chain links TRBV6-5 with TRBJ1-2, with D possibly TRBD1 on 5 matching bases. The CDR3 spans 12 residues. V was shortened by 7 bases and J by 8 bases, with 14 bases between the two germline ends. CDR1 is MNHEY, CDR2 SVGAGI, per germline. CDR3 amino acids: CASKRGNGGYTF. For the CDR3, the DNA is TGTGCCAGCAAGAGGGGAAATGGGGGCTACACCTTC.

This clone was counted once. The chain carries TRBV11-2 and TRBJ2-2, with D maybe TRBD1 (5 bases). Between the trimmed V and J ends, which lost 1 base and 5 bases, there was a span of 11 bases. Germline V gene data show CDR1 as SGHAT and CDR2 as FQNNGV. The CDR3 is 15 amino acids. The CDR3 spells CASSLGPGWTGELFF. CDR3 sequence (DNA): TGTGCCAGCAGCTTAGGCCCAGGGTGGACCGGGGAGCTGTTTTTT.

The V gene is TRBV4-3, the J gene TRBJ2-1; no definite D call. Germline CDR1 reads LGHNA; CDR2 reads YSLEER. The CDR3 covers 14 residues. Trimming stripped 4 bases from V and 8 bases from J, with 15 bases between. The CDR3 sequence: CASSRVETGDEQFF. DNA for the CDR3: TGCGCCAGCAGCCGAGTCGAAACTGGTGATGAGCAGTTCTTC.

The chain employs TRBV2 and TRBJ1-1; the match to TRBD1 covers 7 bases. Germline V gene lookup returns CDR1 SNHLY and CDR2 FYNNEI. The V segment lost 10 bases and the J segment 2 bases; nucleotides outside the gene matches: 4. This CDR3 contains 12 residues. This CDR3 is CATRGTNTEAFF. The CDR3 bases are TGTGCCACCAGGGGGACAAACACTGAAGCTTTCTTT.

V usage is TRBV5-1 and J usage is TRBJ2-4, with D maybe TRBD1 (6 bases). Per germline, CDR1 SGHRS and CDR2 YFSETQ. The germline V and J ends were trimmed by 1 base and 9 bases, with 11 bases remaining between them. CDR3 length equals 13 residues. CDR3 sequence: CASSLNTRGIQYF. As DNA, the CDR3 is TGCGCCAGCAGCTTGAACACCAGGGGCATTCAGTACTTC. Drawing the rest from reference TRBV5-1 and TRBJ2-4, the complete variable domain is KAGVTQTPRYLIKTRGQQVTLSCSPISGHRSVSWYQQTPGQGLQFLFEYFSETQRNKGNFPGRFSGRQFSNSRSEMNVSTLELGDSALYLCASSLNTRGIQYFGAGTRLSVL.

This clone appeared a single time. This chain joins TRBV6-1 and TRBJ1-5; the D is unclear. The CDR3 sequence is 14 residues long. V was trimmed by 6 bases and J by 7 bases, leaving 16 bases between them. CDR1 and CDR2 from the germline V gene are MNHNS and SASEGT. Here the CDR3 reads CASRQNLQEQPQHF. In DNA, the CDR3 is TGTGCCAGCAGGCAAAACCTCCAAGAGCAGCCCCAGCATTTT.

This clone turned up a few times. The rearrangement joins TRBV6-5 to TRBJ1-1; D is unclear. Trimming removed 0 bases from V and 4 bases from J, with 9 bases in between. Germline V gene lookup returns CDR1 MNHEY and CDR2 SVGAGI. This CDR3 region has 14 residues. The CDR3 DNA is TGTGCCAGCAGTTACTCGTCAAAGGTCACTGAAGCTTTCTTT. Translated: CASSYSSKVTEAFF.

This clone has a handful of counts. This chain connects TRBV7-3 to TRBJ2-1, with 9 bases aligning to TRBD2. The V gene end was trimmed by 5 bases and the J gene end by 0 bases; junction bases not matched to a gene: 8. The germline gives CDR1 SGHTA, CDR2 FQGTGA. The CDR3 runs 17 residues. The CDR3 reads CASSRGLAGISYNEQFF. The CDR3 DNA is TGTGCCAGCAGCCGAGGTCTAGCGGGGATCTCCTACAATGAGCAGTTCTTC.

This clone was seen once. This rearrangement joins TRBV5-5 to TRBJ2-7, with 9 bases identical to TRBD1. J gave up 2 bases and V 4 bases, and 13 bases lay outside the gene matches. The germline gives CDR1 SGHKS, CDR2 YYEKEE (reference sequence). CDR3 length: 17 residues. The CDR3 DNA sequence: TGTGCCAGCAGCCCCGTATCCGGGACAGGGAGGACCTACGAGCAGTACGTC. This gives the protein CASSPVSGTGRTYEQYV.

This clone was seen a handful of times. The V and J genes are TRBV5-1 and TRBJ1-2, with TRBD1 as a possible D gene (5 bases). The V end was cut by 4 bases, the J end by 5 bases, with 15 bases between. Looked up from germline, CDR1 is SGHRS and CDR2 is YFSETQ. This CDR3 is 14 amino acids long. CDR3 loop: CASSQSVGGYGYTF. CDR3 bases: TGCGCCAGCAGCCAGTCCGTTGGGGGTTATGGCTACACCTTC.

The rearrangement links TRBV15 to TRBJ1-4, with D maybe TRBD1 (6 bases). Germline V gene data show CDR1 as LNHNV and CDR2 as YYDKDF (reference sequence). Trimming removed 1 base from V and 0 bases from J, with 15 bases in between. This CDR3 comprises 18 residues. CDR3 sequence (DNA): TGTGCCACCAGCAGAGCCCCCCTTCAGGGGCCAACTAATGAAAAACTGTTTTTT. This gives the protein CATSRAPLQGPTNEKLFF.

This CDR3 is CASSHPRNEQFF. As DNA, the CDR3 is TGTGCCAGCAGCCACCCAAGAAATGAGCAGTTCTTC. The V call is TRBV7-2, the J call TRBJ2-1; no clear D gene. The length of the CDR3 is 12 residues. V lost 5 bases and J lost 7, with 9 bases in between. Germline values: CDR1 SGHTA, CDR2 FQGNSA.

This clone came up once. V and J are TRBV2 and TRBJ2-1; no clear D gene. Germline assignment: CDR1 SNHLY and CDR2 FYNNEI. Between the trimmed V and J ends, which lost 0 bases and 9 bases, there was a span of 9 bases. The CDR3 consists of 13 residues. The CDR3 bases are TGTGCCAGCAGTGAAGCGGAGTCGGGTGAGCAGTTCTTC. Translated: CASSEAESGEQFF.

This clone was detected once. This rearrangement joins TRBV5-1 to TRBJ1-2; D unresolved. V lost 4 bases and J 3 bases, leaving 13 bases between the germline ends. The CDR3 totals 14 residues. Germline CDR1 SGHRS, CDR2 YFSETQ. This CDR3 is CASSPGSTHYGYTF. DNA for the CDR3: TGCGCCAGCAGCCCCGGAAGTACTCACTATGGCTACACCTTC.

The chain is built from TRBV6-6 and TRBJ1-2; TRBD1 matches 7 bases. The CDR3 spans 12 residues. Germline assignment: CDR1 MNHNY and CDR2 SVGAGI (reference sequence). The V segment lost 10 bases and the J segment 2 bases; nucleotides outside the gene matches: 4. As DNA, the CDR3 is TGTGCCATCCGGACAGGCAACTATGGCTACACCTTC. Translation: CAIRTGNYGYTF.

The chain links TRBV7-3 to TRBJ2-2; 11 bases agree with TRBD2. This CDR3 has 16 residues. The J segment lost 4 bases and the V segment lost 2 bases, leaving 3 bases of the junction unmatched. The V gene's germline CDR1 is SGHTA and CDR2 FQGTGA. The CDR3 nucleotides are TGTGCCAGCAGCTTACTCCTAGCGGGGGGCACCGGGGAGCTGTTTTTT. As protein: CASSLLLAGGTGELFF.

The chain combines TRBV30 with TRBJ1-1; tentative D call: TRBD1 (6 bases). Germline lookup yields CDR1 GTSNPN and CDR2 SVGIG (reference sequence). This CDR3 comprises 15 residues. The V and J ends lost 0 bases and 0 bases respectively, with 11 bases between them. This CDR3 reads CAWSVQGFMNTEAFF. Written as DNA, the CDR3 is TGTGCCTGGAGTGTACAGGGCTTCATGAACACTGAAGCTTTCTTT.

The chain is built from TRBV6-4 and TRBJ2-1, with D maybe TRBD1 (5 bases). The ends were cut back, 0 bases at V and 8 bases at J, with 26 bases in the middle. The germline V gene has CDR1 MRHNA and CDR2 SNTAGT. The length of the CDR3 is 19 residues. CDR3 region: CASSDSMPPPGVVGDEQFF. The CDR3 nucleotides are TGTGCCAGCAGTGACTCGATGCCCCCCCCCGGCGTAGTAGGGGATGAGCAGTTCTTC.

V is TRBV6-6 and J is TRBJ1-1; D is undetermined. Per the germline V gene, CDR1 is MNHNY and CDR2 is SVGAGI (reference sequence). The CDR3 length is 15 residues. Trimming left V 0 bases short and J 1 base short, with 9 bases between. This chain's CDR3 is CASSYSTRRNTEAFF. DNA for the CDR3: TGTGCCAGCAGTTACTCGACACGACGGAACACTGAAGCTTTCTTT.

This clone is a singleton in its sample. The V and J genes are TRBV9 and TRBJ1-2; 7 positions agree with TRBD1. Trimming removed 0 bases from V and 3 bases from J; junction bases left unmatched: 5. This CDR3 comprises 15 residues. Germline V gene sequence: CDR1 SGDLS, CDR2 YYNGEE. The CDR3 reads CASSVAFGTDYGYTF. The CDR3 DNA is TGTGCCAGCAGCGTAGCCTTCGGGACAGACTATGGCTACACCTTC.

V and J are TRBV10-3 and TRBJ2-2; no definite D call. The CDR3 contains 14 residues. V gave up 4 bases and J gave up 0 bases, with 6 bases separating them. Germline V gives CDR1 ENHRY, CDR2 SYGVKD. The CDR3 sequence is CAISALPNTGELFF. CDR3 bases: TGTGCCATCAGTGCCCTGCCGAACACCGGGGAGCTGTTTTTT.

The chain recombines TRBV5-1 with TRBJ2-3; 12 bases match TRBD2. The junction had 4 bases not matched to a gene; V was cut back by 1 base and J by 13 bases. The CDR3 is 13 amino acids. The germline V gene encodes CDR1 SGHRS and CDR2 YFSETQ. CDR3: CASSLRASGREYF. The CDR3 bases are TGCGCCAGCAGCTTGAGGGCTAGCGGGAGGGAGTATTTT.

This chain's CDR3 is CASSHSGSGTDTQYF. The DNA of the CDR3 is TGTGCCAGCAGTCACAGCGGGAGTGGAACAGATACGCAGTATTTT. This sequence joins TRBV6-6 and TRBJ2-3, with TRBD2 matching 8 bases. Germline values: CDR1 MNHNY, CDR2 SVGAGI (reference sequence). The trim removed 5 bases at V and 3 bases at J, leaving 7 bases unmatched. The CDR3 spans 15 residues.